The present T cell receptor beta chain was sequenced within a study of T cell responses to AZD1222 COVID-19 vaccine. Overall study findings and caveats: Repertoire sampling was restricted to post-peak T cell response timepoints.

It was second doses at about 4 or about 12 weeks that were pooled. Profiled with immunoSEQ multiplex PCR; TCRdb holds only in-frame clones, not every one. This sample has around 130,000 clones, with about 93% found just once. Regarding this clone: The antigen remains undetermined.

CDR1 is SGHRS and CDR2 is YFSETQ in the germline V gene. The V segment lost 7 bases and the J segment 2 bases; nucleotides outside the gene matches: 5. This CDR3 contains 14 residues. The receptor was isolated from an adult who received the AZD1222 COVID-19 vaccine. V usage is TRBV5-1 and J usage is TRBJ2-7, with 11 bases lining up with TRBD2. The sequencing here drew on peripheral blood, taken 28 days after the second AZD1222 dose. In nucleotides, the CDR3 is TGCGCCAGCGGGACTAGCGGTGGGCCCTACGAGCAGTACTTC. This codes for CASGTSGGPYEQYF.